This is a list of T cell receptor beta chains from one sample in a study of shared clonotypes between healthy human individuals. TCRdb keeps only in-frame clones here, not all; method: immunoSEQ multiplex PCR. The sample lists about 2 million clones, 85% to 95% occurring once. The sample comprised naive CD4+ T cells sorted from blood. The origin of the receptors is a man in his late teens or twenties in good health. Both conserved end residues are part of each CDR3. D genes are given only for firm matches. The size field is filled for only some rows; it gives once, few, many or a size class.

NA | TRBJ1-6 | NA | TRBV27 | CASSSTLSGYNSPLHF | TGTGCCAGCAGTTCGACGCTTTCGGGGTATAATTCACCCCTCCACTTT
NA | TRBJ1-4 | NA | TRBV7-2 | CASSSTIRDEKLFF | TGTGCCAGCAGCTCGACCATCCGGGACGAAAAACTGTTTTTT
NA | TRBJ1-1 | NA | TRBV28 | CASSLSRWGGTEGRTEAFF | TGTGCCAGCAGTTTATCCCGTTGGGGGGGGACTGAGGGTAGAACTGAAGCTTTCTTT
NA | TRBJ2-7 | TRBD1 | TRBV14 | CASSQPDRGHSYEQYF | TGTGCCAGCAGCCAACCCGACAGGGGGCACTCCTACGAGCAGTACTTC
NA | TRBJ2-7 | NA | TRBV7-9 | CASSLQGAYEQYF | TGTGCCAGCAGCTTACAAGGCGCCTACGAGCAGTACTTC
NA | TRBJ2-6 | NA | TRBV5-6 | CASSWLSSGANVLTF | TGTGCCAGCAGCTGGTTGAGCTCTGGGGCCAACGTCCTGACTTTC
NA | TRBJ2-1 | TRBD1 | TRBV10-3 | CANSAGQGYYNEQFF | TGTGCCAACTCCGCGGGACAGGGATACTACAATGAGCAGTTCTTC
NA | TRBJ2-2 | TRBD2 | TRBV4-1 | CASSPGNRGGVGELFF | TGCGCCAGCAGCCCAGGGAACCGCGGGGGAGTCGGGGAGCTGTTTTTT
NA | TRBJ2-7 | TRBD1 | TRBV5-8 | CASSGGQVTYEQYF | TGTGCCAGCAGCGGGGGACAGGTGACCTACGAGCAGTACTTC
NA | TRBJ1-2 | NA | TRBV30 | CAWSPGTQGNYGYTF | TGTGCCTGGAGTCCCGGGACACAGGGTAATTATGGCTACACCTTC
NA | TRBJ2-3 | NA | TRBV5-6 | CASSSPNEDTQYF | TGTGCCAGCAGCTCGCCGAACGAGGATACGCAGTATTTT
NA | TRBJ2-5 | TRBD1 | TRBV5-6 | CASSLGTGQIFGQETQYF | TGTGCCAGCAGCCTGGGGACAGGGCAAATTTTTGGCCAAGAGACCCAGTACTTC
NA | TRBJ2-7 | TRBD1 | TRBV25-1 | CASSESGQGACEQYF | TGTGCCAGCAGTGAATCCGGACAGGGGGCGTGTGAGCAGTACTTC
NA | TRBJ1-6 | NA | TRBV25-1 | CASSELRNSPLHF | TGTGCCAGCAGTGAATTGAGGAATTCACCCCTCCACTTT
NA | TRBJ2-6 | NA | TRBV9 | CASSVGGSGANVLTF | TGTGCCAGCAGCGTAGGTGGAAGTGGGGCCAACGTCCTGACTTTC
NA | TRBJ1-1 | NA | TRBV2 | CASAANGLGTEAFF | TGTGCCAGCGCGGCGAATGGGCTGGGAACTGAAGCTTTCTTT
NA | TRBJ2-7 | NA | TRBV7-2 | CASSWDRGSYEQYF | TGTGCCAGCAGTTGGGACCGTGGCTCCTACGAGCAGTACTTC
once | TRBJ1-2 | TRBD1 | TRBV7-9 | CASSWTGEKGYTF | TGTGCCAGCAGCTGGACAGGGGAGAAGGGCTACACCTTC
NA | TRBJ2-7 | NA | TRBV30 | CAWSVLQLLSYEQYF | TGTGCCTGGAGTGTACTACAGCTTCTCTCCTACGAGCAGTACTTC
many | TRBJ1-1 | TRBD1 | TRBV2 | CASSLTGESTEAFF | TGTGCCAGCAGTCTGACAGGGGAGTCCACTGAAGCTTTCTTT
NA | TRBJ2-7 | NA | TRBV30 | CAWSRADKDYEQYF | TGTGCCTGGAGTAGGGCGGACAAGGACTACGAGCAGTACTTC
NA | TRBJ1-3 | NA | TRBV2 | CASTPAGNSGNTIYF | TGTGCCAGCACCCCCGCAGGGAACTCTGGAAACACCATATATTTT
NA | TRBJ2-7 | NA | TRBV27 | CASSQITGRSEQYF | TGTGCCAGCAGCCAAATAACAGGCCGTAGCGAGCAGTACTTC
NA | TRBJ1-5 | NA | TRBV4-3 | CASSQDRNQGNQPQHF | TGCGCCAGCAGCCAAGATAGGAACCAGGGAAATCAGCCCCAGCATTTT
NA | TRBJ1-5 | TRBD1 | TRBV2 | CASRGTGMGNQPQHF | TGTGCCAGCAGAGGGACAGGGATGGGTAATCAGCCCCAGCATTTT
NA | TRBJ2-1 | TRBD1 | TRBV10-1 | CASSEDRGLSYNEQFF | TGCGCCAGCAGTGAGGACAGGGGGTTGTCCTACAATGAGCAGTTCTTC
once | TRBJ1-1 | NA | TRBV7-8 | CASSPARAVNTEAFF | TGTGCCAGCAGCCCGGCGCGCGCCGTGAACACTGAAGCTTTCTTT